The 2 T cell receptor beta chains in this list originate from one sample, sequenced in a study of blood T cell repertoires in COVID-19. TCRdb keeps only in-frame clones here, not all; method: immunoSEQ multiplex PCR. The data contain over 120,000 clones, 88% of them seen just once; the ten biggest clones take up about 1.7%. Sequencing used peripheral blood. The receptors originated from a woman aged 50 to 65 with acute or convalescent COVID-19.

CDR3 sequence (DNA): TGTGCCAGCAGTGATTGGGAAGGGAGTAGAACCGGGGAGCTGTTTTTT. Translated, it gives CASSDWEGSRTGELFF. The gene calls are TRBV6-1 and TRBJ2-2; tentatively, D is TRBD2 (5 bases). V lost 3 bases and J 5 bases, leaving 16 bases between the germline ends. The CDR3 is 16 amino acids. CDR1 and CDR2 (germline): MNHNS, SASEGT.

This chain uses TRBV29-1 with TRBJ2-1, with a weak D call TRBD2 (6 bases). Germline CDR1 reads SQVTM; CDR2 reads ANQGSEA. V lost 0 bases, J lost 1 base, and 10 bases lay in between. The CDR3 consists of 15 residues. CDR3 protein: CSVEDRGRSYNEQFF. For the CDR3, the DNA is TGCAGCGTTGAAGATCGGGGGAGGTCCTACAATGAGCAGTTCTTC.